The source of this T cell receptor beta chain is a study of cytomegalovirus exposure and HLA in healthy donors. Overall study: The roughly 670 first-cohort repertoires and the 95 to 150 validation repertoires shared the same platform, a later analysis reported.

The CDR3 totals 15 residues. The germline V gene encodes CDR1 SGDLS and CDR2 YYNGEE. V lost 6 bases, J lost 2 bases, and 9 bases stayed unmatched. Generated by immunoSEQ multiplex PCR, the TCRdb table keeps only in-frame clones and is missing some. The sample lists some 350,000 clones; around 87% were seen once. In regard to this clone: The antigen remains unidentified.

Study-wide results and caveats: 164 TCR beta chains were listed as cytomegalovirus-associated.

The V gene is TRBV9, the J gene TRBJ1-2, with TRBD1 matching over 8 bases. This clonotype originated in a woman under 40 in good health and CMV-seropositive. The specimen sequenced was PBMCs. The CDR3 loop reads CASTDRGDANYGYTF. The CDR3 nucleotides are TGTGCCAGCACTGACAGGGGAGATGCGAACTATGGCTACACCTTC.